Shown below are 13 T cell receptor beta chains from a single sample sequenced in a study of blood T cell repertoires in COVID-19. The protocol was immunoSEQ multiplex PCR, while the TCRdb copy is restricted to in-frame clones and leaves out a portion. The sample has a few hundred thousand clones, 83% seen once. The sequencing input was peripheral blood. The receptor set was obtained from a woman aged 45 to 65 with acute or convalescent COVID-19.

This clone has just a few counts. This sequence joins TRBV2 and TRBJ1-1; TRBD1 is a possible D gene (5 bases). Germline V gene sequence: CDR1 SNHLY, CDR2 FYNNEI. CDR3 length: 13 residues. Between the trimmed V and J ends, which lost 6 bases and 3 bases, there was a span of 11 bases. CDR3: CASREQEYTEAFF. DNA for the CDR3: TGTGCCAGCAGGGAACAGGAATACACTGAAGCTTTCTTT.

The chain combines TRBV10-1 with TRBJ1-6; 7 nucleotides line up with TRBD1. J was trimmed by 5 bases and V by 7 bases; bases with no gene match: 5. The CDR3 extends over 14 amino acids. Germline V lookup: CDR1 WNHNN, CDR2 SYGVQD (reference sequence). DNA of the CDR3: TGCGCCAGCACGCCCGGGACAGATAATTCACCCCTCCACTTT. It yields the protein CASTPGTDNSPLHF.

The chain combines TRBV15 with TRBJ1-2; D is unclear. The CDR3 has 15 amino acids. Germline loops: CDR1 LNHNV, CDR2 YYDKDF (reference sequence). Trimming left V 2 bases short and J 4 bases short, with 14 bases between. This CDR3 is CATSRTVRGGYGYTF. CDR3 nucleotides: TGTGCCACCAGCAGAACGGTCCGGGGAGGCTATGGCTACACCTTC.

The chain is built from TRBV30 and TRBJ2-7; the match to TRBD1 covers 7 bases. J lost 5 bases, V lost 0 bases, and 7 bases had no gene match. Germline V CDR1 and CDR2: GTSNPN, SVGIG (reference sequence). There are 14 residues in the CDR3. The CDR3 sequence: CAWSVRQGFHEQYF. The CDR3 region has the DNA TGTGCCTGGAGTGTACGACAGGGCTTCCACGAGCAGTACTTC. The full variable domain, completed using reference TRBV30 and TRBJ2-7, is SQTIHQWPATLVQPVGSPLSLECTVEGTSNPNLYWYRQAAGRGLQLLFYSVGIGQISSEVPQNLSASRPQDRQFILSSKKLLLSDSGFYLCAWSVRQGFHEQYFGPGTRLTVT.

This chain links TRBV19 with TRBJ1-1, with D possibly matching TRBD1 (6 bases). CDR1 is LNHDA and CDR2 is SQIVND in the germline V gene (reference sequence). V was pared by 6 bases and J by 0 bases, with 14 bases between. The CDR3 consists of 15 residues. DNA for the CDR3: TGTGCCAGTAGCCCCGGACAGTATTTGAACACTGAAGCTTTCTTT. This codes for CASSPGQYLNTEAFF. Complete variable domain (other parts from reference TRBV19 and TRBJ1-1): DGGITQSPKYLFRKEGQNVTLSCEQNLNHDAMYWYRQDPGQGLRLIYYSQIVNDFQKGDIAEGYSVSREKKESFPLTVTSAQKNPTAFYLCASSPGQYLNTEAFFGQGTRLTVV.

The chain carries TRBV5-5 and TRBJ2-7, with TRBD2 as a possible D gene (5 bases). V was shortened by 1 base and J by 5 bases, with 10 bases between the two germline ends. The CDR3 runs 13 residues. CDR1 is SGHKS, CDR2 YYEKEE, per germline (reference sequence). The chain's CDR3 is CASSLPSNHEQYF. The CDR3 DNA sequence: TGTGCCAGCAGCTTGCCTAGCAACCACGAGCAGTACTTC.

The chain is built from TRBV13 and TRBJ1-5; D unclear. The V end was cut by 3 bases, the J end by 3 bases, with 9 bases between. The CDR3 covers 14 residues. Germline V gives CDR1 PRHDT, CDR2 FYEKMQ (reference sequence). The CDR3 is CASSLSWANQPQHF. The CDR3 coding sequence is TGTGCCAGCAGCTTGAGTTGGGCCAATCAGCCCCAGCATTTT. The entire variable domain, with the rest obtained from reference TRBV13 and TRBJ1-5, is as follows: AAGVIQSPRHLIKEKRETATLKCYPIPRHDTVYWYQQGPGQDPQFLISFYEKMQSDKGSIPDRFSAQQFSDYHSELNMSSLELGDSALYFCASSLSWANQPQHFGDGTRLSIL.

This chain joins TRBV29-1 and TRBJ1-4, with unresolved D. CDR3 size: 12 residues. V lost 3 bases and J lost 8, with 10 bases in between. In germline, CDR1 is SQVTM, CDR2 ANQGSEA. The CDR3 spells CSVEHLGEKLFF. The CDR3 DNA follows: TGCAGCGTTGAGCATCTAGGAGAAAAACTGTTTTTT.

The chain has TRBV4-1 and TRBJ2-1; TRBD2 matches at 8 bases. Trimming cost V 0 bases and J 1 base; bases outside gene matches: 11. CDR3 length: 19 amino acids. Germline-derived CDR1 and CDR2 are MGHRA and YSYEKL. CDR3 in DNA: TGCGCCAGCAGCCAAGAAGGGCTAGCGGGTATCGGTTCCTACAATGAGCAGTTCTTC. Its protein is CASSQEGLAGIGSYNEQFF.

V is TRBV6-6 and J is TRBJ1-6, with 7 positions matching TRBD1. The CDR3 covers 15 residues. Germline CDR1 is MNHNY and CDR2 is SVGAGI (reference sequence). V lost 2 bases and J lost 6; bases outside the gene matches: 4. The CDR3 loop reads CASSYLTGSNSPLHF. The CDR3 nucleotides are TGTGCCAGCAGTTACCTGACAGGGAGTAATTCACCCCTCCACTTT.

In this sample, this clone turned up once. This sequence joins TRBV15 and TRBJ1-1; 8 bases align to TRBD1. CDR1 and CDR2 from the germline V gene are LNHNV and YYDKDF (reference sequence). Unmatched junction bases numbered 4, after V lost 9 bases and J lost 1 base. The CDR3 consists of 13 residues. The CDR3 DNA sequence: TGTGCCACGAGGACAGGGCAGAACACTGAAGCTTTCTTT. Translating gives CATRTGQNTEAFF.

J is TRBJ2-4 and V is TRBV6-5; D might be TRBD2 (5 bases). Trimming left V 0 bases short and J 1 base short, with 7 bases between. The CDR3 spans 15 residues. From germline, CDR1 is MNHEY and CDR2 SVGAGI. This CDR3 reads CASSYSREAKNIQYF. The CDR3 bases are TGTGCCAGCAGTTACTCGAGGGAGGCCAAAAACATTCAGTACTTC.

This chain uses TRBV27 with TRBJ2-1; 11 bases align to TRBD2. CDR3 length: 17 amino acids. J gave up 0 bases and V 8 bases, and 9 bases lay outside the gene matches. Per the germline V gene, CDR1 is MNHEY and CDR2 is SMNVEV (reference sequence). CDR3 bases: TGTGCCAGCCTGGGACTAGCGGACCCGAGCTCCTACAATGAGCAGTTCTTC. Amino acid sequence: CASLGLADPSSYNEQFF.